This T cell receptor (beta chain) came from a study of T cell responses to AZD1222 COVID-19 vaccine. This CDR3 contains 13 residues. Germline V gives CDR1 SNHLY, CDR2 FYNNEI. Trimming removed 4 bases from V and 8 bases from J, with 14 bases in between. As concerns this clone: Its antigen is unknown.

TCRdb keeps only in-frame clones here, not all; method: immunoSEQ multiplex PCR. The sample gives 150,000 to 200,000 clones, roughly 92% of which show up once; less than 1.5% is in the top ten. Regarding the study as a whole: Just 5 to 7 people given AZD1222 tested seropositive at baseline.

Source: peripheral blood, taken on day 0 of AZD1222 vaccination. The chain uses TRBV2 and TRBJ1-2, with no clear D. The TCR sequence derives from an adult in good health. This CDR3 is CASSAFPAGGYTF. The CDR3 nucleotides are TGTGCCAGCAGTGCATTCCCCGCCGGGGGCTACACCTTC.